This is a list of T cell receptor beta chains from one sample in a study of blood T cell repertoires in COVID-19. The repertoire was sequenced with immunoSEQ multiplex PCR; TCRdb's copy has only in-frame clones and lacks some. The sample yields under 450,000 clones, roughly four fifths seen once. Sequenced: PBMCs or T cells enriched from blood (not recorded which). The origin of the receptors is a woman in her forties or fifties who had recovered from COVID-19. Both conserved end residues are part of each CDR3. The order of the fields is D gene, V gene, J gene, clone size, CDR3 DNA, CDR3 protein. A D gene is named only where the DNA matches it firmly. Some rows mark clone size as missing; the rest say once, few, many or name a class of expanded clone.

NA	TRBV9	TRBJ2-1	NA	TGTGCCAGCAGCGCCAGCCTAGCCAACAATGAGCAGTTCTTC	CASSASLANNEQFF
NA	TRBV5-4	TRBJ1-1	NA	TGTGCCAGCAGCTTGTTCGCTCGCACGCGGATGGGCACTGAAGCTTTCTTT	CASSLFARTRMGTEAFF
TRBD1	TRBV5-4	TRBJ1-2	NA	TGTGCCAGCAGACCGGGACAGGGGCAGTATGGCTACACCTTC	CASRPGQGQYGYTF
NA	TRBV3-1/TRBV3-2	TRBJ1-2	NA	TGTGCCAGCAGCCAAGGCGACGGGAACTATGGCTACACCTTC	CASSQGDGNYGYTF
TRBD1	TRBV18	TRBJ2-5	NA	TGTGCCAGCTCACCCGCAGGGGGCTTACAAGAGACCCAGTACTTC	CASSPAGGLQETQYF
TRBD1	TRBV14	TRBJ2-3	NA	TGTGCCAGCAGCCTCCCTCCGGGACAGGGAACAGATACGCAGTATTTT	CASSLPPGQGTDTQYF
NA	TRBV19	TRBJ1-5	NA	TGTGCCAGTAGAGATGGGGCAGTTAATCAGCCCCAGCATTTT	CASRDGAVNQPQHF
NA	TRBV19	TRBJ2-7	NA	TGTGCCAGTAGCAACAGGGACCGGGACGAGCAGTACTTC	CASSNRDRDEQYF
NA	TRBV5-4	TRBJ1-2	NA	TGTGCCAGCAGCTTGGCCCTAGGGGATGGCTACACCTTC	CASSLALGDGYTF
TRBD1	TRBV28	TRBJ2-2	NA	TGTGCCAGCACCCTTCCCAGGGGGCTTTCCACCGGGGAGCTGTTTTTT	CASTLPRGLSTGELFF
TRBD2	TRBV6-5	TRBJ2-1	NA	TGTGCCAGCAGTACGACCGGGACTACGTACAATGAGCAGTTCTTC	CASSTTGTTYNEQFF
NA	TRBV6-1	TRBJ1-6	NA	TGTGCCAGCAGTGAAGTTTCTAGTAATTCACCCCTCCACTTT	CASSEVSSNSPLHF
NA	TRBV5-1	TRBJ2-1	NA	TGCGCCAGCAGCTTGGTGGGGGAGGCGGGGAATGAGCAGTTCTTC	CASSLVGEAGNEQFF
TRBD2	TRBV14	TRBJ2-2	NA	TGTGCCAGCACCCATAGCGGGAGTGTCGGGGAGCTGTTTTTT	CASTHSGSVGELFF
NA	TRBV30	TRBJ2-5	once	TGTGCCTGGAGTGTAGGCCTAGCCCACGAGACCCAGTACTTC	CAWSVGLAHETQYF
NA	TRBV2	TRBJ1-2	NA	TGTGCCAGCAACATCGGTGGGCGGGCTAACTATGGCTACACCTTC	CASNIGGRANYGYTF
NA	TRBV18	TRBJ1-2	once	TGTGCCAGCTCTCTCGACAACAACTATGGCTACACCTTC	CASSLDNNYGYTF
NA	TRBV6-5	TRBJ1-1	NA	TGTGCCAGCAGGCCCCCGGGGGGAGACCGCGTAGCTTTCTTT	CASRPPGGDRVAFF
TRBD2	TRBV7-9	TRBJ2-1	NA	TGTGCCAGCAGCTCTGGAGGCGGACGGGGGGGTAAGGATGAGCAGTTCTTC	CASSSGGGRGGKDEQFF
NA	TRBV25-1	TRBJ2-2	NA	TGTGCCAGCAGCCACAGGGCGAACACCGGGGAGCTGTTTTTT	CASSHRANTGELFF
TRBD2	TRBV29-1	TRBJ2-1	NA	TGCACAACGGGGGGAGTCTACAATGAGCAGTTCTTC	CTTGGVYNEQFF
TRBD1	TRBV19	TRBJ1-4	NA	TGTGCCAGTAGTGCCCCGGGACAGGGAACTTTTTACCTGTTTTTT	CASSAPGQGTFYLFF